This T cell receptor (beta chain) derives from a study of blood T cell repertoires in COVID-19. Background on the study: Both acute and convalescent COVID-19 samples were obtained from the United States, Italy and Spain. The cDNA or gDNA used as material had been derived from T cells, B-cell-depleted T cells, or PBMCs.

In the authors' methods: How many nucleated cells were present was estimated from reference gene primer amplification. Data came from immunoSEQ multiplex PCR; TCRdb stores just in-frame clones and leaves some out. V and J calls and clone size are copied from that table; D and trimming were computed from the DNA. The sample yields about 120,000 clones, about 85% seen once. The ends were cut back, 4 bases at V and 4 bases at J, with 10 bases in the middle. Per germline, CDR1 SNHLY and CDR2 FYNNEI. This CDR3 has 14 amino acids. The TCR was taken from a human donor in a cohort sampled during active COVID-19. Source material: peripheral blood. The chain joins TRBV2 to TRBJ2-2; unclear D gene. DNA for the CDR3: TGTGCCAGCAGTGTCTCAGTTGGCACCGGGGAGCTGTTTTTT. This encodes CASSVSVGTGELFF.